These T cell receptor beta chains were read from a single sample in a study of T cells after yellow fever vaccination. TCRdb analysed the 5' RACE reads with MiXCR anew, one entry per CDR3 protein. The profile covers some 100,000 distinct CDR3 sequences, with roughly 8.2% appearing a single time and approximately 16% taken by the ten largest. Sample: CD8+ T cells not binding an NS4B(214-222) dextramer, sorted from PBMCs, taken less than 16 days after the first yellow fever vaccination. The receptors come from a man younger than 35 who received the YFV17D yellow fever vaccine. CDR3s include the opening cysteine and the closing phenylalanine or tryptophan. D genes are given only for firm matches. Expanded clones are given a class, and other clones once, few, many or no size at all.

D gene: .
CDR3 length: 16
J gene: TRBJ2-6
clone size: .
V gene: TRBV7-9
CDR3 protein: CASSWETHSGANVLTF
CDR3 DNA: TGTGCCAGCAGCTGGGAAACACACTCTGGGGCCAACGTCCTGACTTTC

D gene: .
CDR3 length: 14
J gene: TRBJ2-4
clone size: .
V gene: TRBV7-9
CDR3 protein: CASSPPNTFNIQYF
CDR3 DNA: TGTGCCAGCAGTCCTCCTAATACCTTCAACATTCAGTACTTC

D gene: .
CDR3 length: 16
J gene: TRBJ2-7
clone size: .
V gene: TRBV4-1
CDR3 protein: CASSQDPGGKAYEQYF
CDR3 DNA: TGCGCCAGCAGCCAAGACCCCGGGGGTAAGGCCTACGAGCAGTACTTC

D gene: .
CDR3 length: 15
J gene: TRBJ2-4
clone size: few
V gene: TRBV20-1
CDR3 protein: CSARDRVDGQNIQYF
CDR3 DNA: TGCAGTGCTAGAGATCGTGTAGACGGACAAAACATTCAGTACTTC

D gene: TRBD1
CDR3 length: 14
J gene: TRBJ1-1
clone size: few
V gene: TRBV29-1
CDR3 protein: CSVEVAGGGTEAFF
CDR3 DNA: TGCAGCGTTGAAGTAGCAGGGGGGGGCACTGAAGCTTTCTTT

D gene: .
CDR3 length: 18
J gene: TRBJ2-6
clone size: .
V gene: TRBV20-1
CDR3 protein: CSARDRIGLSSGANVLTF
CDR3 DNA: TGCAGTGCTAGAGATCGTATTGGACTGAGCTCTGGGGCCAACGTCCTGACTTTC

D gene: .
CDR3 length: 15
J gene: TRBJ1-4
clone size: few
V gene: TRBV12-3/TRBV12-4
CDR3 protein: CASSFTGGGNEKLFF
CDR3 DNA: TGTGCCAGCTCATTCACAGGCGGTGGTAATGAAAAACTGTTTTTT

D gene: .
CDR3 length: 16
J gene: TRBJ2-1
clone size: .
V gene: TRBV13
CDR3 protein: CASSLVGVDSYNEQFF
CDR3 DNA: TGTGCCAGCAGCTTAGTTGGGGTAGACTCCTACAATGAGCAGTTCTTC

D gene: .
CDR3 length: 15
J gene: TRBJ1-5
clone size: few
V gene: TRBV6-5
CDR3 protein: CASSPGLVGNQPQHF
CDR3 DNA: TGTGCCAGCAGCCCCGGATTGGTCGGAAATCAGCCCCAGCATTTT

D gene: TRBD1
CDR3 length: 13
J gene: TRBJ1-1
clone size: few
V gene: TRBV12-3/TRBV12-4
CDR3 protein: CASSPGQGAGTFF
CDR3 DNA: TGTGCCAGCAGCCCGGGACAGGGGGCTGGGACTTTCTTT

D gene: TRBD1
CDR3 length: 14
J gene: TRBJ2-4
clone size: few
V gene: TRBV30
CDR3 protein: CAWSGKTGLDIQYF
CDR3 DNA: TGTGCCTGGAGTGGAAAGACAGGGTTGGACATTCAGTACTTC

D gene: TRBD1
CDR3 length: 13
J gene: TRBJ1-1
clone size: .
V gene: TRBV12-3/TRBV12-4
CDR3 protein: CASSLGTGTEAFF
CDR3 DNA: TGTGCCAGCAGTTTAGGGACAGGCACTGAAGCTTTCTTT

D gene: .
CDR3 length: 14
J gene: TRBJ2-3
clone size: .
V gene: TRBV6-2/TRBV6-3
CDR3 protein: CASSYSSPRHTQYF
CDR3 DNA: TGTGCCAGCAGTTACTCTAGCCCGAGGCATACGCAGTATTTT

D gene: .
CDR3 length: 15
J gene: TRBJ2-3
clone size: .
V gene: TRBV11-2
CDR3 protein: CASSLGGRTLDTQYF
CDR3 DNA: TGTGCCAGCAGCTTAGGTGGTAGAACCTTAGATACGCAGTATTTT

D gene: .
CDR3 length: 15
J gene: TRBJ1-2
clone size: few
V gene: TRBV7-9
CDR3 protein: CASSFGSSKWDGYTF
CDR3 DNA: TGTGCCAGCAGCTTCGGTTCCTCCAAATGGGATGGCTACACCTTC

D gene: .
CDR3 length: 13
J gene: TRBJ2-1
clone size: many
V gene: TRBV7-2
CDR3 protein: CASSLDDYNEQFF
CDR3 DNA: TGTGCCAGCAGCTTAGACGATTACAATGAGCAGTTCTTC

D gene: .
CDR3 length: 14
J gene: TRBJ2-6
clone size: few
V gene: TRBV29-1
CDR3 protein: CSVGGGDGANVLTF
CDR3 DNA: TGCAGCGTTGGTGGAGGGGACGGGGCCAACGTCCTGACTTTC

D gene: TRBD1
CDR3 length: 14
J gene: TRBJ2-1
clone size: few
V gene: TRBV20-1
CDR3 protein: CSARDWYRGPEQFF
CDR3 DNA: TGCAGTGCTAGAGATTGGTATAGGGGGCCTGAGCAGTTCTTC

D gene: .
CDR3 length: 14
J gene: TRBJ2-7
clone size: .
V gene: TRBV5-1
CDR3 protein: CASSGMTGNYEQYF
CDR3 DNA: TGCGCCAGCAGCGGAATGACGGGGAACTACGAGCAGTACTTC

D gene: .
CDR3 length: 14
J gene: TRBJ1-5
clone size: few
V gene: TRBV20-1
CDR3 protein: CSARSPGGSQPQHF
CDR3 DNA: TGCAGTGCTAGAAGTCCAGGAGGGAGTCAGCCCCAGCATTTT

D gene: .
CDR3 length: 17
J gene: TRBJ1-3
clone size: few
V gene: TRBV7-2
CDR3 protein: CASSLFPALSSGNTIYF
CDR3 DNA: TGTGCCAGCAGCTTGTTCCCTGCCTTAAGCTCTGGAAACACCATATATTTT

D gene: .
CDR3 length: 17
J gene: TRBJ2-1
clone size: few
V gene: TRBV11-2
CDR3 protein: CASGPVPYLGPYNEQFF
CDR3 DNA: TGTGCCAGCGGCCCTGTCCCCTACCTAGGGCCTTACAATGAGCAGTTCTTC

D gene: .
CDR3 length: 14
J gene: TRBJ2-7
clone size: many
V gene: TRBV12-3/TRBV12-4
CDR3 protein: CASSAGDLSYEQYF
CDR3 DNA: TGTGCCAGCAGCGCAGGGGATCTCTCCTACGAGCAGTACTTC

D gene: .
CDR3 length: 13
J gene: TRBJ2-3
clone size: many
V gene: TRBV12-3/TRBV12-4
CDR3 protein: CASSFGHTDTQYF
CDR3 DNA: TGTGCCAGCAGTTTTGGCCACACAGATACGCAGTATTTT

D gene: .
CDR3 length: 15
J gene: TRBJ2-7
clone size: many
V gene: TRBV7-9
CDR3 protein: CASSPRGGFQAEQYF
CDR3 DNA: TGTGCCAGCAGTCCAAGGGGGGGCTTCCAAGCCGAGCAGTACTTC

D gene: .
CDR3 length: 13
J gene: TRBJ2-5
clone size: few
V gene: TRBV20-1
CDR3 protein: CSARGRNQETQYF
CDR3 DNA: TGCAGTGCTAGGGGACGGAATCAAGAGACCCAGTACTTC

D gene: .
CDR3 length: 14
J gene: TRBJ2-2
clone size: .
V gene: TRBV6-5
CDR3 protein: CASSYRLPPGELFF
CDR3 DNA: TGTGCCAGCAGTTATCGACTCCCTCCCGGGGAGCTGTTTTTT

D gene: TRBD2
CDR3 length: 13
J gene: TRBJ2-5
clone size: .
V gene: TRBV14
CDR3 protein: CASSLGTKETQYF
CDR3 DNA: TGTGCCAGCAGCCTTGGGACTAAAGAGACCCAGTACTTC

D gene: .
CDR3 length: 14
J gene: TRBJ1-1
clone size: .
V gene: TRBV12-3/TRBV12-4
CDR3 protein: CASSFGFADSEAFF
CDR3 DNA: TGTGCCAGCAGTTTTGGGTTCGCGGATTCTGAAGCTTTCTTT

D gene: .
CDR3 length: 12
J gene: TRBJ1-2
clone size: few
V gene: TRBV12-3/TRBV12-4
CDR3 protein: CASEGGRGGYTF
CDR3 DNA: TGTGCCAGTGAAGGGGGTAGGGGTGGCTACACCTTC

D gene: .
CDR3 length: 16
J gene: TRBJ2-2
clone size: .
V gene: TRBV28
CDR3 protein: CASSPYSDLNTGELFF
CDR3 DNA: TGTGCCAGCAGTCCTTACTCCGACTTGAACACCGGGGAGCTGTTTTTT

D gene: .
CDR3 length: 15
J gene: TRBJ2-5
clone size: .
V gene: TRBV5-6
CDR3 protein: CASSLVQANQETQYF
CDR3 DNA: TGTGCCAGCAGCTTGGTTCAGGCCAACCAAGAGACCCAGTACTTC

D gene: TRBD2
CDR3 length: 16
J gene: TRBJ2-3
clone size: many
V gene: TRBV27
CDR3 protein: CASSLSSGDSTDTQYF
CDR3 DNA: TGTGCCAGCAGTTTATCGAGCGGGGATAGCACAGATACGCAGTATTTT

D gene: .
CDR3 length: 15
J gene: TRBJ2-1
clone size: .
V gene: TRBV27
CDR3 protein: CASSALEGGGNEQFF
CDR3 DNA: TGTGCCAGCTCGGCCCTGGAGGGGGGTGGTAATGAGCAGTTCTTC

D gene: .
CDR3 length: 11
J gene: TRBJ2-2
clone size: many
V gene: TRBV12-3/TRBV12-4
CDR3 protein: CATGFGGELFF
CDR3 DNA: TGTGCCACCGGCTTCGGCGGGGAGCTGTTTTTT

D gene: .
CDR3 length: 14
J gene: TRBJ2-7
clone size: .
V gene: TRBV4-2
CDR3 protein: CASKVGMGSYEQYF
CDR3 DNA: TGTGCCAGCAAGGTGGGGATGGGCTCCTACGAGCAGTACTTC

D gene: TRBD1
CDR3 length: 15
J gene: TRBJ2-7
clone size: once
V gene: TRBV4-1
CDR3 protein: CASSQDGQGPYEQYF
CDR3 DNA: TGCGCCAGCAGCCAGGATGGACAGGGGCCCTACGAGCAGTACTTC

D gene: .
CDR3 length: 14
J gene: TRBJ2-2
clone size: .
V gene: TRBV7-9
CDR3 protein: CASTPRRNTGELFF
CDR3 DNA: TGTGCCAGCACCCCACGACGCAACACCGGGGAGCTGTTTTTT

D gene: .
CDR3 length: 12
J gene: TRBJ2-7
clone size: .
V gene: TRBV27
CDR3 protein: CASSLQGGEQYF
CDR3 DNA: TGTGCCAGCAGTTTGCAGGGGGGCGAGCAGTACTTC

D gene: .
CDR3 length: 16
J gene: TRBJ2-2
clone size: few
V gene: TRBV11-3
CDR3 protein: CASSPRDGGRTGELFF
CDR3 DNA: TGTGCCAGCAGCCCCCGGGACGGCGGAAGGACCGGGGAGCTGTTTTTT

D gene: TRBD2
CDR3 length: 16
J gene: TRBJ2-3
clone size: few
V gene: TRBV29-1
CDR3 protein: CSVEIGSGGAADTQYF
CDR3 DNA: TGCAGCGTTGAAATAGGGTCCGGGGGGGCCGCAGATACGCAGTATTTT